This TCR beta chain was observed in a study of cytomegalovirus exposure and HLA in healthy donors. Primers: 60 Vbeta forward and 13 Jbeta reverse. Here immunoSEQ multiplex PCR was the method, and the copy in TCRdb shows in-frame clones only, minus some. In total, the table holds around 35,000 clones. Germline CDR1 KGHSH, CDR2 LQKENI. CDR3 length equals 15 residues. V shed 5 bases and J shed 0 bases, with 14 bases lying between them. The origin of this receptor is a woman in her thirties or forties in good health and CMV-seropositive. The chain is built from TRBV18 and TRBJ2-7; a weak D match, TRBD1 (6 bases). The specimen was PBMCs. The CDR3 sequence: CASSLGQGSSYEQYF. The CDR3 DNA is TGTGCCAGCTCATTGGGACAAGGAAGCTCCTACGAGCAGTACTTC.